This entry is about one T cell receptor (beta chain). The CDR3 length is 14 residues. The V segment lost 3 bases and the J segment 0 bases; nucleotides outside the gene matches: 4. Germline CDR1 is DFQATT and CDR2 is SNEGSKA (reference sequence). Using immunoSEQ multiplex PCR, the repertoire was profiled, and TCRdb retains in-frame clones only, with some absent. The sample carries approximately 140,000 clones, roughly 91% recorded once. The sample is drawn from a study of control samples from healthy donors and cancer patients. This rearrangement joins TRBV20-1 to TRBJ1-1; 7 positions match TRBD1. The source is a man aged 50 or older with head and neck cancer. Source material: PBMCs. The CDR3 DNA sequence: TGCAGTGCTAGTAGACAGGGAATGAACACTGAAGCTTTCTTT. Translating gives CSASRQGMNTEAFF.